This TCR beta chain was captured in a study of shared clonotypes between healthy human individuals. Study-wide points: It was the non-shared clonotypes that had lower generation probabilities than clonotypes shared by all four donors.

The CD4+ fraction was divided into a CD45RA+ naive subset and a CD45RA-negative memory subset. Germline assignment: CDR1 SGHKS and CDR2 YYEKEE (reference sequence). Deletions cut 1 base from V and 2 bases from J, with 7 bases between. The CDR3 is made up of 13 amino acids. In the case of this clone: Its cognate antigen is unknown.

On sorted subsets, replicate PCRs used approximately 200 ng DNA, or tens of thousands of T cell genomes. Data came from immunoSEQ multiplex PCR; TCRdb stores just in-frame clones and leaves some out. The sample consists of about 2.3 million clones, about 90% of them appearing once. The source is a man between 18 and 35 years old in good health. Some clones in this sample may be carry-over from other donors' samples. The chain couples TRBV5-5 to TRBJ2-7; D uncertain. The specimen was naive CD4+ T cells from PBMCs. Subset described: CD45RA+ positively selected. The chain's CDR3 is CASSLRWAYEQYF. The CDR3 bases are TGTGCCAGCAGCTTGAGATGGGCCTACGAGCAGTACTTC.